This T cell receptor (beta chain) came from a study of technical replicates of blood from several donors (dated by TCRdb to between 2016 and 2019). Concerning this clone itself: No cognate antigen has been identified for it. No base qualities exist here, and no much larger clone lies one base off it.

The CDR3 covers 15 residues, taking in both the cysteine and the phenylalanine. Of the read, only the CDR3 DNA is kept; its 45 bases are in frame from base 1. The V end loses 3 bases and the J end loses 5 bases, and a stretch of 14 bases separates them. CDR1 and CDR2 (SGDLS, YYNGEE) derive from the germline V gene. Libraries came from the immunoSEQ multiplex PCR assay. Entries here come from immuneACCESS through TCRdb and include only in-frame sequences with V and J called. Some clones fail to appear in such tables; in the studies checked, an unresolved V gene covers under half of the shortfall, and the cause of the remainder is unknown. The sample records some 80,000 clones, 93% of which are singletons. 0.4% to 0.45% of the sample is in the top ten clones.

The rearrangement combines TRBV9 with TRBJ1-4, with no confident D gene call. Sequencing used T cells isolated from PBMCs. This sequence originates from a human donor in good health. CDR3 region: CASSAMAGGNEKLFF. In nucleotide form, the sequence is TGTGCCAGCAGCGCGATGGCAGGAGGAAATGAAAAACTGTTTTTT.